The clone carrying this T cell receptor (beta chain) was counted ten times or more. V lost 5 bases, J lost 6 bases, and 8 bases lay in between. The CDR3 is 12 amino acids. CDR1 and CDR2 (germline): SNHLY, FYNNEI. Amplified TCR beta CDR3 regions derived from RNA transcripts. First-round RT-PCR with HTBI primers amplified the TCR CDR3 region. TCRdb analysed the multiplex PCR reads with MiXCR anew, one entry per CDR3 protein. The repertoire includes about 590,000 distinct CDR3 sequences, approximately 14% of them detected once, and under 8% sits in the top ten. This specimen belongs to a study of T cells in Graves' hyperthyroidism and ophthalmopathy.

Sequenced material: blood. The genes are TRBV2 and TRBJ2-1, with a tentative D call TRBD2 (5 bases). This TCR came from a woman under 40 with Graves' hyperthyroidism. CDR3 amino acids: CASSITSNEQFF. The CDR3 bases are TGTGCCAGCAGTATAACTAGCAATGAGCAGTTCTTC.